The clone carrying this T cell receptor beta chain has just one count. Its antigen is not known. V lost 6 bases and J lost 4, with 16 bases in between. The CDR3 is made up of 15 amino acids. Germline CDR1 and CDR2: MDHEN and SYDVKM. The data derive from a study of T cell responses to AZD1222 COVID-19 vaccine. Study information: Samples with a second dose at about 4 or about 12 weeks were pooled together.

General study results and limits: Among those given AZD1222, only five or six were seropositive at baseline. Without day 14 samples, only post-peak T cell repertoires were studied.

Assay used: immunoSEQ multiplex PCR; TCRdb lists only in-frame clones, some missing. The data hold 150,000 to 160,000 clones, with over 85% observed a single time. This rearrangement joins TRBV28 to TRBJ2-1; D is possibly TRBD2 (6 bases). The source is an adult in good health. Material: peripheral blood, obtained on day 0 of AZD1222 vaccination. Here the CDR3 DNA reads TGTGCCAGCAGGGTCGAGCGGGTCCTATACAATGAGCAGTTCTTC. Translating it yields CASRVERVLYNEQFF.